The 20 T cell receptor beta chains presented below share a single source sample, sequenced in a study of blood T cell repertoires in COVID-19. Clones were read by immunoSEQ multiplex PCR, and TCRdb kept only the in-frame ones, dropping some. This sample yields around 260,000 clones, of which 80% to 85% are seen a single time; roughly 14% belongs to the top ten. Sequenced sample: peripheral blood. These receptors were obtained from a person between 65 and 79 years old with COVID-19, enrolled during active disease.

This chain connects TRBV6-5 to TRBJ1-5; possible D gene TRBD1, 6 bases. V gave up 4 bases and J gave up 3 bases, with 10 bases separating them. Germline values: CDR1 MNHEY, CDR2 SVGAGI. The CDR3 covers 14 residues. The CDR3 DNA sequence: TGTGCCAGCAGTTCGGACAGCTTCAATCAGCCCCAGCATTTT. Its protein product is CASSSDSFNQPQHF.

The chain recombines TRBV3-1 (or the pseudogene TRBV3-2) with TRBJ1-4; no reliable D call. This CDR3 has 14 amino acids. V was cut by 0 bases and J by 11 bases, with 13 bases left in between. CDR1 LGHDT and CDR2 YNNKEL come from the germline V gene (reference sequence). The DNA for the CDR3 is TGTGCCAGCAGCCAAGATACCGGCGGGGTGAAACTGTTTTTT. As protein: CASSQDTGGVKLFF.

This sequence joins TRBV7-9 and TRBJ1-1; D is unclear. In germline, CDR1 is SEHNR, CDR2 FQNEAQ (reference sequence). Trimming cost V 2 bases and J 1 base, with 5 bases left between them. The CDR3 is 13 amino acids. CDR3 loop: CASSLNRNTEAFF. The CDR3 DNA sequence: TGTGCCAGCAGCTTAAACAGGAACACTGAAGCTTTCTTT.

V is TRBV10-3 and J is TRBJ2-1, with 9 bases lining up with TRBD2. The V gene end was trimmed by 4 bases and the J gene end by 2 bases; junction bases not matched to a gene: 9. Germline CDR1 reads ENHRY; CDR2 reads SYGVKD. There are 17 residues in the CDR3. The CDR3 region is CAISARSLAGTYNEQFF. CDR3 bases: TGTGCCATCAGTGCCCGTAGTCTAGCGGGAACCTACAATGAGCAGTTCTTC.

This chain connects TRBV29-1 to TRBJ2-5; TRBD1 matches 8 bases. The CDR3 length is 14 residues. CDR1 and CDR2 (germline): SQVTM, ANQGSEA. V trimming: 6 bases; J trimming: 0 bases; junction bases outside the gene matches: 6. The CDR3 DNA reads TGCAGCGTGGAAAGACAGGGGCACCAAGAGACCCAGTACTTC. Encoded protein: CSVERQGHQETQYF.

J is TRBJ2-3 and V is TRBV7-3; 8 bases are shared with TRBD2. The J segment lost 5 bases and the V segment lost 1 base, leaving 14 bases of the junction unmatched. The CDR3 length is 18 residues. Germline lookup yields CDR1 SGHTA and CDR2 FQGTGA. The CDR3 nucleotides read TGTGCCAGCAGCTTAAGGCCGGCGGTAGCGGGGTCGTTAGATACGCAGTATTTT. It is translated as CASSLRPAVAGSLDTQYF.

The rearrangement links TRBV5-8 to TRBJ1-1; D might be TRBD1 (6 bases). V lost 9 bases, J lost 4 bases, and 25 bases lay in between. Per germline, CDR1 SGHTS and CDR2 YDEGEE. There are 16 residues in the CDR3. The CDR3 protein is CATAPWGQGASTEAFF. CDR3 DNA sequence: TGTGCCACAGCCCCTTGGGGGCAGGGCGCGTCCACTGAAGCTTTCTTT.

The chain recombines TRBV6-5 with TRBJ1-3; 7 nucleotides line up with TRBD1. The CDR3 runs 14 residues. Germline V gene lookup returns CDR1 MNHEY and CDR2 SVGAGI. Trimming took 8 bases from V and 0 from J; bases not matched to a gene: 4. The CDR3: CASQSGGSGNTIYF. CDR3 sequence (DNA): TGTGCCAGCCAGTCAGGGGGCTCTGGAAACACCATATATTTT.

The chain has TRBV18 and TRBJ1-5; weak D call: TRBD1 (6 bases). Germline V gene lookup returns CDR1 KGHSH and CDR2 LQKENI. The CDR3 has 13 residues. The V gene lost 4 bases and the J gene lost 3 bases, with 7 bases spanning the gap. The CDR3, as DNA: TGTGCCAGCTCACGGACAGACAATCAGCCCCAGCATTTT. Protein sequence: CASSRTDNQPQHF.

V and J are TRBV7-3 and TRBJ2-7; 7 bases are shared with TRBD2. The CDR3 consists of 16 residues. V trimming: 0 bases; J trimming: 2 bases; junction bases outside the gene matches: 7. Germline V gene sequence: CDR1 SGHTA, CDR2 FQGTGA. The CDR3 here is CASSLTGGPIPYEQYF. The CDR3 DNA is TGTGCCAGCAGCTTAACGGGAGGGCCCATACCCTACGAGCAGTACTTC.

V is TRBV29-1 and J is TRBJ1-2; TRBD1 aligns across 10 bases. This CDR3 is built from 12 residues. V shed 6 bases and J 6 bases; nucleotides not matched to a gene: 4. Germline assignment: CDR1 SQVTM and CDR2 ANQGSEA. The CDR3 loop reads CSVAGTGDGYTF. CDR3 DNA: TGCAGCGTAGCCGGGACAGGGGATGGCTACACCTTC.

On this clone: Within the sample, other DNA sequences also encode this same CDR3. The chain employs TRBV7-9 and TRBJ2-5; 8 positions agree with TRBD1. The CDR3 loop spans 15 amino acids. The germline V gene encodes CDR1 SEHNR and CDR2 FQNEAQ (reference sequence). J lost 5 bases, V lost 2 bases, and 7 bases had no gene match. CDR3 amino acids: CASSLRQGAWETQYF. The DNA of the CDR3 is TGTGCCAGCAGCTTAAGGCAGGGGGCTTGGGAGACCCAGTACTTC.

The CDR3 coding sequence is TGTGCCAGCAGCCTCGCCCAGGGGGCTGATCAGCCCCAGCATTTT. Protein: CASSLAQGADQPQHF. The chain links TRBV4-2 to TRBJ1-5, with 8 positions matching TRBD1. The CDR3 spans 15 residues. V was pared by 4 bases and J by 5 bases, with 7 bases of the junction left unmatched. Per the germline V gene, CDR1 is LGHNA and CDR2 is YNFKEQ.

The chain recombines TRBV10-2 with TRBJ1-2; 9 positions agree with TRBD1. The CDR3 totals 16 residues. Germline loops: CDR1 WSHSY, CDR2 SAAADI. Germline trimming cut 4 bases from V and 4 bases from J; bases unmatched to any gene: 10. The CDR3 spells CASSAGQGLIIYGYTF. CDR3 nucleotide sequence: TGCGCCAGCAGTGCCGGACAGGGGCTCATTATCTATGGCTACACCTTC.

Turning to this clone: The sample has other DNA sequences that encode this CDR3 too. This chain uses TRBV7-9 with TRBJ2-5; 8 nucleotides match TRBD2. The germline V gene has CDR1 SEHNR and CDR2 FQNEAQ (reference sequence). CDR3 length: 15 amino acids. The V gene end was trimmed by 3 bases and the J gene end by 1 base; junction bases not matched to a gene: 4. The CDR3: CASSLRRGAQETQYF. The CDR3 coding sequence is TGTGCCAGCAGCTTGAGGCGGGGGGCCCAAGAGACCCAGTACTTC.

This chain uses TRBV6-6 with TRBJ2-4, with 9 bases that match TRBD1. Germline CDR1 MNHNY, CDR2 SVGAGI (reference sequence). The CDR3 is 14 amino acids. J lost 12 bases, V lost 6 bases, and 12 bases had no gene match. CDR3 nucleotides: TGTGCCAGCAGCTGGGGACAGGGAGGTCAGCCTCAGTACTTC. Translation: CASSWGQGGQPQYF.

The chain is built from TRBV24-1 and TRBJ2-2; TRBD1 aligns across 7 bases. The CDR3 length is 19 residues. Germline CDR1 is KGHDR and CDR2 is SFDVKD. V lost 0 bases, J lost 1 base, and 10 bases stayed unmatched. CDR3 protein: CATSDLRGRVLGNTGELFF. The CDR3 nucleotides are TGTGCCACCAGTGATTTGAGGGGGCGTGTTCTTGGGAACACCGGGGAGCTGTTTTTT.

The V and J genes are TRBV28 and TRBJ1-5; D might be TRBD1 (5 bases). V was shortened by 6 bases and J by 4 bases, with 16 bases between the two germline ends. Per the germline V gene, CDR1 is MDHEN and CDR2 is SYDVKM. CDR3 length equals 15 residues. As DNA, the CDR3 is TGTGCCAGCAGCAACCCGGGGGGGATGAATCAGCCCCAGCATTTT. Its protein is CASSNPGGMNQPQHF.

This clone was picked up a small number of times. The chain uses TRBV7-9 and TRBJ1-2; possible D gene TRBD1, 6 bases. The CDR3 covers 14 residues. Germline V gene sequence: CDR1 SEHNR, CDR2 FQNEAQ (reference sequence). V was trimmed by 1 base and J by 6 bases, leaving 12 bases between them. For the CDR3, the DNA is TGTGCCAGCAGCTTAGAGGGCAGGGGAGATGGCTACACCTTC. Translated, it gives CASSLEGRGDGYTF.

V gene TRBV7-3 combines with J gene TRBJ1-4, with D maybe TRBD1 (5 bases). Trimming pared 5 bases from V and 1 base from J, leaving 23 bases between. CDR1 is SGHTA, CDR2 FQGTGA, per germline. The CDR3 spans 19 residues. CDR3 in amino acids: CASSQFSDDWQGTNEKLFF. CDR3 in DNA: TGTGCCAGCAGCCAATTCTCTGACGACTGGCAGGGAACTAATGAAAAACTGTTTTTT.